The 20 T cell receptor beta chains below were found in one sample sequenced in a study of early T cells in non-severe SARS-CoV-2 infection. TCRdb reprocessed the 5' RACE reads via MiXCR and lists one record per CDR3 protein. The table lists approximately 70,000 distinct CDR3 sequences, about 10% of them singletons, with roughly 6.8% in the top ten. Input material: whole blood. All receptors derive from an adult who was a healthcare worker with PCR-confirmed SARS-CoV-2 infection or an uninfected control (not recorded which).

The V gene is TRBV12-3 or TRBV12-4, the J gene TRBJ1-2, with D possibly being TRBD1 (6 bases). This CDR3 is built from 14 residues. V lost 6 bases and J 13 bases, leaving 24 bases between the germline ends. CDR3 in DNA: TGTGCCAGCAGCCCGACGCATGGAGGGACAACCTGCACCTTC. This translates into CASSPTHGGTTCTF.

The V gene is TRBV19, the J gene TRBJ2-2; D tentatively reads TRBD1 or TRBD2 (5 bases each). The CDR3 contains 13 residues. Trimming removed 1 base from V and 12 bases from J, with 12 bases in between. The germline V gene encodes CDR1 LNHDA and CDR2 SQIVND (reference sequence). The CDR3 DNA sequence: TGTGCCAGTAGTATAGGGGGGATAACGAAGCTGTTTTTT. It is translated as CASSIGGITKLFF.

This chain's CDR3 is CAWSIPDRAAPGAFF. Here the CDR3 DNA reads TGTGCCTGGAGTATCCCCGACAGGGCAGCTCCAGGAGCTTTCTTT. V usage is TRBV30 and J usage is TRBJ1-1; 7 positions match TRBD1. V gave up 2 bases and J gave up 10 bases; unmatched junction bases: 16. This CDR3 is built from 15 residues. Per the germline V gene, CDR1 is GTSNPN and CDR2 is SVGIG (reference sequence).

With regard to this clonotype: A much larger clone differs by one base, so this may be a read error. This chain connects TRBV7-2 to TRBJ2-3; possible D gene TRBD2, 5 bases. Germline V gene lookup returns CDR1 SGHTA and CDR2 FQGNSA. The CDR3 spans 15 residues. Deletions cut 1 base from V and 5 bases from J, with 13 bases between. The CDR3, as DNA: TGTGCCAGCAGCTTAGTCCGGGTCGGAGGAGATACGCAGTATTTT. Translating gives CASSLVRVGGDTQYF.

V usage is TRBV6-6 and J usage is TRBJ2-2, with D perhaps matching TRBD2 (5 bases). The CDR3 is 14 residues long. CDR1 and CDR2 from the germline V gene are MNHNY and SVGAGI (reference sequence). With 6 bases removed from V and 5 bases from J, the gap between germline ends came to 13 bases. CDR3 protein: CASRGIRGTGELFF. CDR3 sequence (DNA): TGTGCCAGCAGGGGGATTCGGGGAACCGGGGAGCTGTTTTTT.

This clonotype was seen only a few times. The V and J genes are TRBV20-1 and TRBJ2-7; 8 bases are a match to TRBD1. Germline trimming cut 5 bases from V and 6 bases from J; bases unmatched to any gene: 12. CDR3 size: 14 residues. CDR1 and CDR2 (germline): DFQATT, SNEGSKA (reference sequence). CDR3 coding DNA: TGCAGTGCTGTACCGGGACAGGTTGGAACCGAGCAGTACTTC. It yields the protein CSAVPGQVGTEQYF.

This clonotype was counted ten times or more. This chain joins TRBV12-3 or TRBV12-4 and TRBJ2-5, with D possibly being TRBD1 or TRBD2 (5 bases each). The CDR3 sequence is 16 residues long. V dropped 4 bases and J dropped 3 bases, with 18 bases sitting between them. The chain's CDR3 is CASSSQIGRGEETQYF. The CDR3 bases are TGTGCCAGCAGTTCGCAGATAGGTAGAGGGGAAGAGACCCAGTACTTC.

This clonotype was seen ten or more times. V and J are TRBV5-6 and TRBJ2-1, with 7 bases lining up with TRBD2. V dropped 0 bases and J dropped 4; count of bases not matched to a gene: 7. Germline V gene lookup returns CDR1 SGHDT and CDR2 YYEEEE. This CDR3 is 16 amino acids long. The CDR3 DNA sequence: TGTGCCAGCAGCTTGGGTGCTAGCGGAAGGTACAATGAGCAGTTCTTC. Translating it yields CASSLGASGRYNEQFF.

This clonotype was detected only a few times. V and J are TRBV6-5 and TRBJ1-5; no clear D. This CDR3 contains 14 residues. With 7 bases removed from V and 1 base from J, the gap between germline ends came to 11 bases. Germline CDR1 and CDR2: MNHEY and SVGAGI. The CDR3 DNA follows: TGTGCCAGCACTTTCGGGGAGAGCAATCAGCCCCAGCATTTT. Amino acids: CASTFGESNQPQHF.

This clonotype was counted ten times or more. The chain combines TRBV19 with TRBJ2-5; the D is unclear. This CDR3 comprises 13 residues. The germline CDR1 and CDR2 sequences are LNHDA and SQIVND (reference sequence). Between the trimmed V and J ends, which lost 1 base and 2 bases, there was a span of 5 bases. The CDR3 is CASSIGSQETQYF. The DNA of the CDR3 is TGTGCCAGTAGTATAGGTTCGCAAGAGACCCAGTACTTC.

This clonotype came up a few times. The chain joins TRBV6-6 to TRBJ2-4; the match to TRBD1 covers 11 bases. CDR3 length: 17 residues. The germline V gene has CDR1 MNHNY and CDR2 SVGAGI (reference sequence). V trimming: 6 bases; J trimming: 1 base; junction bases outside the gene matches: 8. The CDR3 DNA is TGTGCCAGCAGAAATGGACAGGGGGCGGGCGCCAAAAACATTCAGTACTTC. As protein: CASRNGQGAGAKNIQYF.

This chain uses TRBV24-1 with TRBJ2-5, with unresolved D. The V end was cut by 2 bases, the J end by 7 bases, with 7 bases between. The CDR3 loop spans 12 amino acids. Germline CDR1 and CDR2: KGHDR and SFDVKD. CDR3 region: CATSDSLRTQYF. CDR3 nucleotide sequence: TGTGCCACCAGTGATTCCCTACGGACCCAGTACTTC.

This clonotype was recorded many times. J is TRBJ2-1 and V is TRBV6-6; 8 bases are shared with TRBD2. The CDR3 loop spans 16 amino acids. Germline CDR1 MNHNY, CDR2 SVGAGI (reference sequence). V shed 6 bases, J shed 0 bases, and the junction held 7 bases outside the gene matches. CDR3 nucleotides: TGTGCCAGCAGAACAATAGCGGGGAGCTCCTACAATGAGCAGTTCTTC. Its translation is CASRTIAGSSYNEQFF.

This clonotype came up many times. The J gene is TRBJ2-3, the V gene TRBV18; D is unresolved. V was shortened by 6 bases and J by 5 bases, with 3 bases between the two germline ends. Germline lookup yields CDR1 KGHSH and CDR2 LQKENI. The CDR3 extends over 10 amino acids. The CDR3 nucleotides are TGTGCCAGCTCTCGAGATACGCAGTATTTT. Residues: CASSRDTQYF.

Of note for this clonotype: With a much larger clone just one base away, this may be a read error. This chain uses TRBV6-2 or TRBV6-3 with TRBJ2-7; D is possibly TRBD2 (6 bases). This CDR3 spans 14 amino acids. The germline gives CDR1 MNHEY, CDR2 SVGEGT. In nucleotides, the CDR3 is TGTGCCGGCAGTTACGGGAGCCCCTTGCGCGAGCAGTACTTC. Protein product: CAGSYGSPLREQYF.

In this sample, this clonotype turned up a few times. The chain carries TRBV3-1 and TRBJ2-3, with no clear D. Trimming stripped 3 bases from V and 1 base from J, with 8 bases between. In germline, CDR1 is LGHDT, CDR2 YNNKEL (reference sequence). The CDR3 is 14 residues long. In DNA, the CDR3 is TGTGCCAGCAGCCATTCGGACGGCACAGATACGCAGTATTTT. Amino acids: CASSHSDGTDTQYF.

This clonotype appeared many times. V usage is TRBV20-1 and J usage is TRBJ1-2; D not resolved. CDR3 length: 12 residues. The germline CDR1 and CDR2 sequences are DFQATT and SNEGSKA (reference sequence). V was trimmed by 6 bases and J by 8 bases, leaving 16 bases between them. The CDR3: CSAVRGFGGYTF. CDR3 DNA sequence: TGCAGTGCCGTCCGGGGTTTTGGAGGCTACACCTTC.

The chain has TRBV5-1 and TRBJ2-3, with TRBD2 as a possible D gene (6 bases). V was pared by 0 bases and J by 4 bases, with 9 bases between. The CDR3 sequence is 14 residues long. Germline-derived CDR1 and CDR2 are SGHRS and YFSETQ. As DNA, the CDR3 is TGCGCCAGCAGCTTGGGACTAGTCTCAGATACGCAGTATTTT. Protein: CASSLGLVSDTQYF.

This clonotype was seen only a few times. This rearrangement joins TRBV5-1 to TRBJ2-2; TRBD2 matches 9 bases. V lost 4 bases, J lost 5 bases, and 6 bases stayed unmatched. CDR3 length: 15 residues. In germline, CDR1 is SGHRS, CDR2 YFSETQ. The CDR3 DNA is TGCGCCAGCAGCGTGACTAGCGGAATTACCGGGGAGCTGTTTTTT. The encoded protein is CASSVTSGITGELFF. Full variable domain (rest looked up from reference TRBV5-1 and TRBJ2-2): KAGVTQTPRYLIKTRGQQVTLSCSPISGHRSVSWYQQTPGQGLQFLFEYFSETQRNKGNFPGRFSGRQFSNSRSEMNVSTLELGDSALYLCASSVTSGITGELFFGEGSRLTVL.

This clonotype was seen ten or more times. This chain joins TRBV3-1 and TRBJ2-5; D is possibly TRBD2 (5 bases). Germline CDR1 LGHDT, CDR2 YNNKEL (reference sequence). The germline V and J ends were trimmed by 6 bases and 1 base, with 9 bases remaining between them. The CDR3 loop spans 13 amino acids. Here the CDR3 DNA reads TGTGCCAGCAGGGACTGGAGCCAAGAGACCCAGTACTTC. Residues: CASRDWSQETQYF.